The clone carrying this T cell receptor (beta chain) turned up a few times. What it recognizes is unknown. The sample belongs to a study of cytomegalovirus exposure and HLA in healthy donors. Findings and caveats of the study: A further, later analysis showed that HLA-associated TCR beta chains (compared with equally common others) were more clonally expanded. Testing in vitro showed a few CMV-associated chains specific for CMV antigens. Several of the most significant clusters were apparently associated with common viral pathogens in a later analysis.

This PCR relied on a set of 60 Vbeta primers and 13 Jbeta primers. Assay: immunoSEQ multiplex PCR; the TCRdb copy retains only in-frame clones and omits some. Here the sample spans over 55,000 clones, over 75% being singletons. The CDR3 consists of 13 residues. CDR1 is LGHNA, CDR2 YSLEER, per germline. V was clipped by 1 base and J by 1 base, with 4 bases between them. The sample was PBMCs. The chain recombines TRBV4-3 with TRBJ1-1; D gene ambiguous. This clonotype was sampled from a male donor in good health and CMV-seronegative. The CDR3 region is CASSQARNTEAFF. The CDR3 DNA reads TGCGCCAGCAGCCAAGCCCGGAACACTGAAGCTTTCTTT.